The 2 T cell receptor beta chains below all came from one sample that was sequenced in a study of CXCR3-negative and CXCR3-positive naive CD8 T cells. Points from the study as a whole: TRB CDR3 hydrophobicity was greater in CXCR3-positive naive cells than in CXCR3-negative naive cells.

Carrying UMI labels, the TRB cDNA libraries were prepared through 5' RACE. From its re-call of the 5' RACE reads, TCRdb lists each CDR3 protein once, without DNA. This sample's table reports 60,000 to 65,000 distinct CDR3 sequences. Their antigens are not known. Sequences were obtained from naive CXCR3+ CD8+ T cells from blood. Subset reported: CD45RO-CCR7+CD27+CD95- naive CD8+ T cells expressing CXCR3 (TNR3+). The receptors were gathered from a human donor in good health. Some clones in this sample may be carry-over from other donors' samples.

The genes are TRBV6-2 or TRBV6-3 and TRBJ1-1. Germline CDR1 reads MNHEY; CDR2 reads SVGEGT. This CDR3 region has 11 residues. CDR3 residues: CASSVGFQVFF.

The chain recombines TRBV12-3 or TRBV12-4 with TRBJ2-1; TCRdb calls TRBD1, which cannot be checked without DNA. This CDR3 has 16 amino acids. The CDR3 protein is CASSVVGDSSYNEQFF.